Below, 22 T cell receptor beta chains from the same sample are listed, as sequenced in a study of blood T cells in healthy people across ages. PCR was performed a second time for about 6 to 12 cycles using a sample-barcoded 5' primer and a J-beta primer mix. A single record per CDR3 protein comes from TCRdb applying MiXCR to the 5' RACE reads. Here the sample spans roughly 1.5 million distinct CDR3 sequences, 42% being singletons. The sample comprised blood. These TCRs come from a woman aged 18-30 years in good health.

The count of this clonotype is one. This CDR3 reads CASSYRGNRVWGYEQYF. DNA for the CDR3: TGTGCCAGCAGTTACCGGGGGAACAGGGTTTGGGGCTACGAGCAGTACTTC. The genes are TRBV6-6 and TRBJ2-5; D assignment may be TRBD1 or TRBD2 (6 bases each). The tail of the sequence fits TRBJ2-7 better, so the J call may be wrong. Germline V CDR1 and CDR2: MNHNY, SVGAGI (reference sequence). The CDR3 has 17 residues.

This clonotype showed up just a few times. This chain links TRBV4-3 with TRBJ2-7; 11 bases match TRBD2. The CDR3 extends over 14 amino acids. V shed 4 bases and J 4 bases; nucleotides not matched to a gene: 3. Looked up from germline, CDR1 is LGHNA and CDR2 is YSLEER. The CDR3 spells CASSRGLAEYEQYF. DNA for the CDR3: TGCGCCAGCAGCCGGGGACTAGCGGAGTACGAGCAGTACTTC.

This rearrangement joins TRBV5-1 to TRBJ1-1; the D is unclear. Trimming left V 3 bases short and J 5 bases short, with 23 bases between. CDR3 length equals 17 residues. Germline V gene lookup returns CDR1 SGHRS and CDR2 YFSETQ. The CDR3 here is CASSSDPGVLMRTEAFF. In DNA form, the CDR3 reads TGCGCCAGCAGCTCCGACCCCGGAGTCCTCATGAGGACTGAAGCTTTCTTT.

This clonotype was seen a few times. The chain combines TRBV20-1 with TRBJ1-1; the match to TRBD1 covers 7 bases. In germline, CDR1 is DFQATT, CDR2 SNEGSKA (reference sequence). This CDR3 is built from 11 residues. The V and J ends lost 5 bases and 8 bases, in that order; junction bases with no gene match: 5. As DNA, the CDR3 is TGCAGTGCTCCCATGGACAGGGAAGCTTTCTTT. Translated, it gives CSAPMDREAFF.

The chain recombines TRBV10-3 with TRBJ2-5; D call uncertain. Deletions cut 10 bases from V and 11 bases from J, with 23 bases between. The CDR3 extends over 13 amino acids. Germline CDR1 and CDR2: ENHRY and SYGVKD. The CDR3 region has the DNA TGTGCCAGCCAGTTAGGGATTTACAATGAGCAGTACTTC. Translation: CASQLGIYNEQYF.

The rearrangement uses TRBV27 and TRBJ1-1, with unresolved D. This CDR3 region has 15 residues. The germline gives CDR1 MNHEY, CDR2 SMNVEV (reference sequence). Trimming cost V 6 bases and J 2 bases, with 16 bases left between them. CDR3 nucleotide sequence: TGTGCCAGCAGGCAATCGACAACCCAAAACACTGAAGCTTTCTTT. Its protein is CASRQSTTQNTEAFF.

This chain uses TRBV9 with TRBJ2-1; 8 bases are shared with TRBD1. The J call is uncertain, as TRBJ2-7 better fits the DNA end. The length of the CDR3 is 15 residues. The germline gives CDR1 SGDLS, CDR2 YYNGEE. CDR3 amino acids: CASSARGLSYNEQYF. As DNA, the CDR3 is TGTGCCAGCAGCGCCAGGGGGCTGTCCTACAATGAGCAGTACTTC.

V is TRBV7-9 and J is TRBJ2-5; D not certain. Germline assignment: CDR1 SEHNR and CDR2 FQNEAQ (reference sequence). V was shortened by 3 bases and J by 3 bases, with 20 bases between the two germline ends. The CDR3 is 17 residues long. CDR3 in DNA: TGTGCCAGCAGCTTGCTTCCCCCCAAGGTCATCGAAGAGACCCAGTACTTC. It is translated as CASSLLPPKVIEETQYF.

This clonotype occurred once. The CDR3 protein is CSVDSGSRRNGYTF. The CDR3 DNA reads TGCAGCGTTGATAGTGGCAGTAGGCGGAATGGCTACACCTTC. J is TRBJ1-2 and V is TRBV29-1; D remains unclear. Per the germline V gene, CDR1 is SQVTM and CDR2 is ANQGSEA. Trimming stripped 3 bases from V and 6 bases from J, with 17 bases between. This CDR3 region has 14 residues.

The chain has TRBV27 and TRBJ1-2; perhaps TRBD1 as D (6 bases). This CDR3 comprises 15 residues. CDR1 and CDR2 from the germline V gene are MNHEY and SMNVEV (reference sequence). V was pared by 3 bases and J by 6 bases, with 17 bases between. This chain's CDR3 is CASSFGGPGADGYTF. CDR3 in DNA: TGTGCCAGCAGTTTCGGGGGTCCAGGGGCGGATGGCTACACCTTC.

The chain is built from TRBV10-3 and TRBJ2-7, with D perhaps given as TRBD1 or TRBD2 (5 bases each). The CDR3 sequence is 16 residues long. Trimming cost V 4 bases and J 2 bases, with 18 bases left between them. In germline, CDR1 is ENHRY, CDR2 SYGVKD. The CDR3 here is CAISGGWAGTTYEQYF. In DNA, the CDR3 is TGTGCCATCAGTGGGGGGTGGGCAGGGACGACCTACGAGCAGTACTTC.

V usage is TRBV4-3 and J usage is TRBJ2-5; D call uncertain. Germline V gives CDR1 LGHNA, CDR2 YSLEER. This CDR3 comprises 15 residues. V was clipped by 1 base and J by 3 bases, with 12 bases between them. As DNA, the CDR3 is TGCGCCAGCAGCCAAGCGCGCACCTCGGAAGAGACCCAGTACTTC. Protein product: CASSQARTSEETQYF.

This clonotype was detected only a few times. This chain links TRBV4-3 with TRBJ1-1; no clear D. CDR1 LGHNA and CDR2 YSLEER come from the germline V gene. V dropped 0 bases and J dropped 3 bases, with 8 bases sitting between them. CDR3 size: 14 residues. In DNA, the CDR3 is TGCGCCAGCAGCCAAGATCATGGGGACACTGAAGCTTTCTTT. It encodes CASSQDHGDTEAFF.

In its sample, this clonotype was seen a few times. The chain has TRBV10-3 and TRBJ2-7; no clear D gene. V was trimmed by 3 bases and J by 0 bases, leaving 6 bases between them. Per germline, CDR1 ENHRY and CDR2 SYGVKD. This CDR3 spans 13 amino acids. The CDR3 region is CAISDGRSYEQYF. The CDR3 nucleotides read TGTGCCATCAGTGACGGACGCTCCTACGAGCAGTACTTC.

V usage is TRBV12-3 or TRBV12-4 and J usage is TRBJ1-1; D is unresolved. The CDR3 totals 16 residues. V dropped 3 bases and J dropped 7 bases, with 21 bases sitting between them. CDR3 nucleotides: TGTGCCAGCAGTTTTGGTGGTACAACACCTGTGGGTGAAGCTTTCTTT. It is translated as CASSFGGTTPVGEAFF.

V gene TRBV20-1 combines with J gene TRBJ2-3; D call uncertain. Germline lookup yields CDR1 DFQATT and CDR2 SNEGSKA (reference sequence). V lost 1 base to trimming and J lost 6 bases, with 11 bases between them. The length of the CDR3 is 13 residues. The CDR3 reads CSARGLSVDTQYF. CDR3 DNA sequence: TGCAGTGCTAGAGGTTTAAGCGTTGATACGCAGTATTTT.

The chain links TRBV28 to TRBJ2-2; D is ambiguous. The CDR3 sequence is 13 residues long. Germline CDR1 and CDR2: MDHEN and SYDVKM. Trimming left V 7 bases short and J 4 bases short, with 10 bases between. This CDR3 reads CASTRPSTGELFF. The CDR3, as DNA: TGTGCCAGCACCCGACCCTCCACCGGGGAGCTGTTTTTT.

V gene TRBV6-5 combines with J gene TRBJ1-2, with D unclear. Trimming shortened V by 4 bases and J by 0 bases, and 15 bases separated the two germline ends. The germline V gene has CDR1 MNHEY and CDR2 SVGAGI. There are 16 residues in the CDR3. DNA of the CDR3: TGTGCCAGCAGTTCTGCGTTCGGGGTCACTAACTATGGCTACACCTTC. This codes for CASSSAFGVTNYGYTF.

V usage is TRBV20-1 and J usage is TRBJ2-7, with a possible D match to TRBD2 (6 bases). This CDR3 spans 10 amino acids. The germline V gene encodes CDR1 DFQATT and CDR2 SNEGSKA (reference sequence). The CDR3 reads CSSGTPMQYF. The CDR3 DNA follows: TGCAGCTCCGGGACTCCCATGCAGTACTTC.

This clonotype was recorded once. The chain couples TRBV12-3 or TRBV12-4 to TRBJ1-1, with D maybe TRBD1 (5 bases). V was clipped by 2 bases and J by 0 bases, with 13 bases between them. The CDR3 loop spans 16 amino acids. CDR3 sequence: CASSLIGAGLNTEAFF. CDR3 coding DNA: TGTGCCAGCAGTTTAATCGGCGCAGGGTTGAACACTGAAGCTTTCTTT.

V usage is TRBV12-3 or TRBV12-4 and J usage is TRBJ2-1, with TRBD2 matching 9 bases. Trimming at V came to 3 bases and at J to 14 bases, leaving 8 bases not matched to a gene. CDR3 length: 13 amino acids. The CDR3 nucleotides read TGTGCCAGCAGTTTTGGTAGTAGCGGGGGTGAGTTCTTC. As protein: CASSFGSSGGEFF.

The CDR3 nucleotides read TGTGCCAGCAGCATCGGGCGTTCCATTCAGTACTTC. It translates to CASSIGRSIQYF. The V and J genes are TRBV7-9 and TRBJ2-7; D unresolved. The closer fit of TRBJ2-4 to the DNA end suggests the J call may be wrong. Germline assignment: CDR1 SEHNR and CDR2 FQNEAQ (reference sequence). The CDR3 totals 12 residues.